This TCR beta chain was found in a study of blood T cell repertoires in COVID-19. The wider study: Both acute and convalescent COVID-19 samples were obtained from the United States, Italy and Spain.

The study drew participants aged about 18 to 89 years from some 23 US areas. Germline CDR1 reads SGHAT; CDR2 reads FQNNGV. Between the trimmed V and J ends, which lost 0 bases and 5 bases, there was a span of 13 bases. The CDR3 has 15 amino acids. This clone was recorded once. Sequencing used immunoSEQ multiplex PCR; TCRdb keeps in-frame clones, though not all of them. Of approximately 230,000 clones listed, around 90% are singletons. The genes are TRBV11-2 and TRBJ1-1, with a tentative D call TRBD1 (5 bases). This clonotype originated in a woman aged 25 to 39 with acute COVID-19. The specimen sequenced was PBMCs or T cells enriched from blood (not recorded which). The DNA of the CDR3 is TGTGCCAGCAGCTTAGATGGGGGACTAGGAACTGAAGCTTTCTTT. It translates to CASSLDGGLGTEAFF.